The clone carrying this T cell receptor beta chain has a single count. The data were taken from a study of blood T cell repertoires in COVID-19. Study information: The United States, Italy and Spain were the sources of the acute and convalescent COVID-19 samples. The cDNA or gDNA used as material had been derived from T cells, B-cell-depleted T cells, or PBMCs.

Germline V gene data show CDR1 as SGHVS and CDR2 as FQNEAQ. Trimming removed 2 bases from V and 2 bases from J, with 13 bases in between. The CDR3 consists of 15 residues. Here immunoSEQ multiplex PCR was the method, and the copy in TCRdb shows in-frame clones only, minus some. The sample records under 60,000 clones, about 90% being singletons. The sequencing sample was made of peripheral blood. The rearrangement joins TRBV7-8 to TRBJ2-7; a weak D match, TRBD1 (6 bases). The TCR was taken from a man over 45 with active COVID-19. In DNA form, the CDR3 reads TGTGCCAGCAGCTTATCGGTGGGGGCGACCTACGAGCAGTACTTC. This codes for CASSLSVGATYEQYF.